These T cell receptor beta chains were read from a single sample in a study of shared clonotypes between healthy human individuals. Sequencing used immunoSEQ multiplex PCR; TCRdb keeps in-frame clones, though not all of them. The sample yields around 2.1 million clones, nearly 97% seen once. Sequenced material: naive CD4+ T cells sorted from blood. The source is a man aged 18 to 29 in good health. The CDR3 runs from the conserved cysteine through the conserved F or W. The order of the fields is CDR3 DNA, CDR3 protein, V gene, J gene, D gene. A D gene is named only where the DNA matches it firmly.

TGTGCCAGCTCACCGGGCAATGCCTACGAGCAGTACTTC	CASSPGNAYEQYF	TRBV18	TRBJ2-7	.
TGTGCCAGCAGTACAGGGTCGGGCACTGAAGCTTTCTTT	CASSTGSGTEAFF	TRBV6-5	TRBJ1-1	.
TGCGCCAGCAGCCAAGCTACAGGGACGAGCTCCTATAATTCACCCCTCCACTTT	CASSQATGTSSYNSPLHF	TRBV4-3	TRBJ1-6	.
TGCGCCAGCAGCTTGGCGGGACAGGGAAACACAGATACGCAGTATTTT	CASSLAGQGNTDTQYF	TRBV5-1	TRBJ2-3	TRBD1
TGTGCCAGCAGCTTAGGGGGACTGATCCAAGAGACCCAGTACTTC	CASSLGGLIQETQYF	TRBV13	TRBJ2-5	.
TGTGCCAGCAGCTTAGGACAGGGGGCCCTCTTTCAGCATTTT	CASSLGQGALFQHF	TRBV7-2	TRBJ1-5	TRBD1
TGTGCCAGTAGTGACAGGGACGGTCAGCCCCAGCATTTT	CASSDRDGQPQHF	TRBV19	TRBJ1-5	TRBD1
TGTGCCAGCAGTGAACTGGGCGGGTCCGGGACCCAGTACTTC	CASSELGGSGTQYF	TRBV6-1	TRBJ2-5	.
TGCGCCAGCAGCTTTCAGACAGGGGTGAACACTGAAGCTTTCTTT	CASSFQTGVNTEAFF	TRBV5-1	TRBJ1-1	TRBD1
TGTGCCATCAGTGAGCGCGGCCCCGACGGACTGTTTTTT	CAISERGPDGLFF	TRBV10-3	TRBJ1-4	.
TGTGCCTGGAGTCGAAATTTGAACACCGGGGAGCTGTTTTTT	CAWSRNLNTGELFF	TRBV30	TRBJ2-2	.
TGCGCCAGCAGCTTTGAGGCGCCGGACGGGGAGCTGTTTTTT	CASSFEAPDGELFF	TRBV5-1	TRBJ2-2	.
TGTGCCAGCAGCCTCGGACAGGGTCGCACCGGGGAGCTGTTTTTT	CASSLGQGRTGELFF	TRBV11-1	TRBJ2-2	TRBD1
TGTGCCAGCAGCTTAGAGGGCGGGTCTGATACGCAGTATTTT	CASSLEGGSDTQYF	TRBV11-3	TRBJ2-3	.